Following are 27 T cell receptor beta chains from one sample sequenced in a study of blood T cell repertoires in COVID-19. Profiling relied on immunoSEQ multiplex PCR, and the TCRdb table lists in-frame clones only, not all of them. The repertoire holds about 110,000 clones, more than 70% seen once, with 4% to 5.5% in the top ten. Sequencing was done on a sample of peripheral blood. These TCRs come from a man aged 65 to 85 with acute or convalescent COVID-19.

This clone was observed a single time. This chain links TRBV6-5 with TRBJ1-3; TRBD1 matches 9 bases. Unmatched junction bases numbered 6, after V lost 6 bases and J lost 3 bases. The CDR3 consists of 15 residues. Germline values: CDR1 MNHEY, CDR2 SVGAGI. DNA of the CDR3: TGTGCCAGCAGCCAACAGGGGGCAGGTGGAAACACCATATATTTT. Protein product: CASSQQGAGGNTIYF.

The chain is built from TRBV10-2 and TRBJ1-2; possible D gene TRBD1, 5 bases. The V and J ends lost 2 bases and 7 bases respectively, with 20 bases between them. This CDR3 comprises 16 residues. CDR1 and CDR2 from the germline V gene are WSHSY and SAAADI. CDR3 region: CASSELEGRGGSGYTF. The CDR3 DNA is TGCGCCAGCAGTGAGCTCGAGGGGAGGGGTGGTAGTGGCTACACCTTC.

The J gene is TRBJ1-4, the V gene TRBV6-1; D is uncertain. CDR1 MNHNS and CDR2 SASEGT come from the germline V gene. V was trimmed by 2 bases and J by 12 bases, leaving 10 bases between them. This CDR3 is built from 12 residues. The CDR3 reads CASSENWRELFF. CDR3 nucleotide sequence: TGTGCCAGCAGTGAAAACTGGAGGGAACTGTTTTTT.

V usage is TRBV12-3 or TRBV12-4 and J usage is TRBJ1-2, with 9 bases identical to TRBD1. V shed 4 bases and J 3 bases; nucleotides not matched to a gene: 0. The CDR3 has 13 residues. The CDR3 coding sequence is TGTGCCAGCAGTTGGGACAGGGACTATGGCTACACCTTC. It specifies CASSWDRDYGYTF.

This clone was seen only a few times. The CDR3 DNA follows: TGCAGCGTTGGGGGCCAGAGCTCCTACGAGCAGTACTTC. Protein: CSVGGQSSYEQYF. The V call is TRBV29-1, the J call TRBJ2-7; weak D call: TRBD1 (5 bases). There are 13 residues in the CDR3. Germline V gene data show CDR1 as SQVTM and CDR2 as ANQGSEA. Trimming cost V 4 bases and J 0 bases, with 10 bases left between them.

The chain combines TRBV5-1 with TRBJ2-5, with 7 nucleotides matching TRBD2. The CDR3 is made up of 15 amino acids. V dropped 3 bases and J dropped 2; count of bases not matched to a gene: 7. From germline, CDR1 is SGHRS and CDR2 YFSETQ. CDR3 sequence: CASSYSLSGQETQYF. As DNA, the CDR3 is TGCGCCAGCAGCTATAGTCTTAGCGGGCAAGAGACCCAGTACTTC.

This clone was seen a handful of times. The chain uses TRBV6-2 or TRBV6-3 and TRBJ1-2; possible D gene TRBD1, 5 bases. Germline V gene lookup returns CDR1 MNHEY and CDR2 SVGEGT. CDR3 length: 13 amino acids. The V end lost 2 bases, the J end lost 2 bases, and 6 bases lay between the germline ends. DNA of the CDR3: TGTGCCAGCAGTTACGACAGAAACTATGGCTACACCTTC. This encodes CASSYDRNYGYTF.

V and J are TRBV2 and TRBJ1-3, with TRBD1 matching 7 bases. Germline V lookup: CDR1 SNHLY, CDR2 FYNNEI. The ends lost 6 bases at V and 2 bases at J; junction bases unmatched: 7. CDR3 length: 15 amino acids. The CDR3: CASRVGTDAGNTIYF. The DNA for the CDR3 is TGTGCCAGCAGGGTAGGGACAGATGCTGGAAACACCATATATTTT.

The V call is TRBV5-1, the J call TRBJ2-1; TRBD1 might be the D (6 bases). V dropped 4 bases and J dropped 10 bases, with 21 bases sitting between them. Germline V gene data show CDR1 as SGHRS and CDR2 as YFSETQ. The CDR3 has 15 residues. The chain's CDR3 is CASSSTTGTFYEQFF. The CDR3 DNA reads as TGCGCCAGCAGCAGCACGACCGGGACATTCTACGAGCAGTTCTTC.

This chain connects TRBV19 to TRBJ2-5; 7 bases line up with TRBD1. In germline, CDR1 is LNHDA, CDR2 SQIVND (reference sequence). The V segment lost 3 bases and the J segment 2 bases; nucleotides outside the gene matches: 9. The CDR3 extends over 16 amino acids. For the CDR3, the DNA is TGTGCCAGTAGTATGCGCCATGGGACAGCACAAGAGACCCAGTACTTC. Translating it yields CASSMRHGTAQETQYF.

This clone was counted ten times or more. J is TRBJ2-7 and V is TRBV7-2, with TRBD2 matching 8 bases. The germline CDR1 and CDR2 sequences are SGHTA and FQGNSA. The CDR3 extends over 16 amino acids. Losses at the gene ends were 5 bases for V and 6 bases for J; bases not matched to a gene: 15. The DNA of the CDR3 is TGTGCCAGCAGCCCCCCCTCACGACGGACTAGCATCGAGCAGTACTTC. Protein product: CASSPPSRRTSIEQYF.

In DNA form, the CDR3 reads TGTGCCAGCAGCTTGGCGGACAGTTCCAATCAGCCCCAGCATTTT. It translates to CASSLADSSNQPQHF. The chain recombines TRBV5-5 with TRBJ1-5, with a possible D match to TRBD1 (6 bases). The CDR3 has 15 residues. The V and J ends lost 0 bases and 3 bases respectively, with 10 bases between them. Germline V lookup: CDR1 SGHKS, CDR2 YYEKEE (reference sequence).

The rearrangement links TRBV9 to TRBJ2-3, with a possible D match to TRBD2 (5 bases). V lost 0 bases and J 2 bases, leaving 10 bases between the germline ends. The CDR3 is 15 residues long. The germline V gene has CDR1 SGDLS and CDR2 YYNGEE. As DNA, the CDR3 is TGTGCCAGCAGCGTAGTCGGCGGACTCACAGATACGCAGTATTTT. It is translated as CASSVVGGLTDTQYF.

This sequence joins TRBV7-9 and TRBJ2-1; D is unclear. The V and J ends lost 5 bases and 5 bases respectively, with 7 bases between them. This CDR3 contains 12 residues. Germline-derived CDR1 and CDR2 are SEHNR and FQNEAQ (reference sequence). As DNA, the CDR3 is TGTGCCAGCAGCCTCACAGACAATGAGCAGTTCTTC. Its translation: CASSLTDNEQFF.

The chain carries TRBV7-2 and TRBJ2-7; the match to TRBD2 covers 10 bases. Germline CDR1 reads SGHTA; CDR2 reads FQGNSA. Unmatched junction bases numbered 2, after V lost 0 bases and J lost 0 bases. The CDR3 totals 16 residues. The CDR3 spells CASSLASGGSSYEQYF. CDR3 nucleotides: TGTGCCAGCAGCTTAGCTAGCGGGGGGAGCTCCTACGAGCAGTACTTC. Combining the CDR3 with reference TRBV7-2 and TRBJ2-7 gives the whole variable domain GAGVSQSPSNKVTEKGKDVELRCDPISGHTALYWYRQSLGQGLEFLIYFQGNSAPDKSGLPSDRFSAERTGGSVSTLTIQRTQQEDSAVYLCASSLASGGSSYEQYFGPGTRLTVT.

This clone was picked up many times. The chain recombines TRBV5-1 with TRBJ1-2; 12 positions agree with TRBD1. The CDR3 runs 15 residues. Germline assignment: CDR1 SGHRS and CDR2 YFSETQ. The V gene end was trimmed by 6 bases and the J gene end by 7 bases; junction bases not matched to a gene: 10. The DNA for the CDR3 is TGCGCCAGCATGGGGACAGGGGGCGAACCTGGTGGCTACACCTTC. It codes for CASMGTGGEPGGYTF.

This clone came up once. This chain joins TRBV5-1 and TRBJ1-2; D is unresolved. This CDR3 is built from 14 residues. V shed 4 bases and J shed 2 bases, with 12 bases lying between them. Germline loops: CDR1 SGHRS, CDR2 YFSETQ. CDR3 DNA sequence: TGCGCCAGCAGCACTAACATCGGGAACTATGGCTACACCTTC. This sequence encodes CASSTNIGNYGYTF.

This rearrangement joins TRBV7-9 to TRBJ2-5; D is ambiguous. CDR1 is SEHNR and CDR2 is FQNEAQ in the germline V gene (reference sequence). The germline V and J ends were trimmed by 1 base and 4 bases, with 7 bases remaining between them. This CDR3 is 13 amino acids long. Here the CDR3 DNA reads TGTGCCAGCAGCTTAGGGGCTGGAGAGACCCAGTACTTC. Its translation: CASSLGAGETQYF.

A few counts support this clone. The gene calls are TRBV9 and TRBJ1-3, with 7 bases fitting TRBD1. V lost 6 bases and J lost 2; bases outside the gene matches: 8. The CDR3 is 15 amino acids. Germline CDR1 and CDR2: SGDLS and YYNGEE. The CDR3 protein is CASTPGGGAGNTIYF. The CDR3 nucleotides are TGTGCCAGCACCCCAGGGGGTGGGGCTGGAAACACCATATATTTT.

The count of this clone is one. CDR3 sequence: CASSQDALAGGPDTQYF. CDR3 sequence (DNA): TGCGCCAGCAGCCAAGATGCCCTAGCGGGGGGCCCAGATACGCAGTATTTT. This chain connects TRBV4-3 to TRBJ2-3; TRBD2 matches 11 bases. The V gene end was trimmed by 0 bases and the J gene end by 4 bases; junction bases not matched to a gene: 6. The CDR3 consists of 17 residues. Per germline, CDR1 LGHNA and CDR2 YSLEER.

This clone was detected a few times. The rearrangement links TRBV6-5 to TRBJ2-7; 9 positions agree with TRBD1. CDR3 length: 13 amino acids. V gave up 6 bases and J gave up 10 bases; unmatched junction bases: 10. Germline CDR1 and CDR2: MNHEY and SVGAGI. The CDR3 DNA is TGTGCCAGCAGCCCCTTCACAGGGGGCTATCAGTACTTC. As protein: CASSPFTGGYQYF.

The CDR3, as DNA: TGCGCCAGCAGCCAGGAAACAACTAGGGTTCGCGGGGAGCTGTTTTTT. It specifies CASSQETTRVRGELFF. The chain is built from TRBV4-3 and TRBJ2-2, with a tentative D call TRBD2 (5 bases). The CDR3 loop spans 16 amino acids. CDR1 and CDR2 from the germline V gene are LGHNA and YSLEER. The germline V and J ends were trimmed by 3 bases and 7 bases, with 18 bases remaining between them.

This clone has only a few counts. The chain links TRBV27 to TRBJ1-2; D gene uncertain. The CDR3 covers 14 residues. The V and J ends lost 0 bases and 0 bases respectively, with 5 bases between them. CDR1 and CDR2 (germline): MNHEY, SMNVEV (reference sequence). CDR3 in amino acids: CASSLSDSNYGYTF. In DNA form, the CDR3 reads TGTGCCAGCAGTTTATCGGACTCTAACTATGGCTACACCTTC.

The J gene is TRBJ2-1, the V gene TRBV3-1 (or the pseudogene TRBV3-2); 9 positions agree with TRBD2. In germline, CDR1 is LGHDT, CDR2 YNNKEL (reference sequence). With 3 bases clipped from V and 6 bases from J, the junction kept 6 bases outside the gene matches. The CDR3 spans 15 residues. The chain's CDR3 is CASSQSGGMVNEQFF. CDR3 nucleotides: TGTGCCAGCAGCCAGAGCGGGGGGATGGTCAATGAGCAGTTCTTC.

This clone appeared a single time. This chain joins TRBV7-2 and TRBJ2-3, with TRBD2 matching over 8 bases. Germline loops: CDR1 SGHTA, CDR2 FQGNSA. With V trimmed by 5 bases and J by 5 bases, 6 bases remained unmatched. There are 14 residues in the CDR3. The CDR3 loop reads CASSPLAGQDTQYF. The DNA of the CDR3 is TGTGCCAGCAGCCCCTTAGCGGGGCAAGATACGCAGTATTTT.

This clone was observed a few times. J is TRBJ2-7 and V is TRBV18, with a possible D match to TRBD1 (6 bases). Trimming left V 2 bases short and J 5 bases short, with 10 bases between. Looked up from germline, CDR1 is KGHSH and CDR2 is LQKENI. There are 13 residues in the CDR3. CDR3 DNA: TGTGCCAGCTCACCAACAGGGTGGGACGAGCAGTACTTC. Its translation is CASSPTGWDEQYF.

The CDR3 region has the DNA TGTGCCAGCAGTGGGGGACTAGCGGATTACAATGAGCAGTTCTTC. It specifies CASSGGLADYNEQFF. The chain uses TRBV27 and TRBJ2-1; 11 bases fit TRBD2. The CDR3 covers 15 residues. Germline V gives CDR1 MNHEY, CDR2 SMNVEV (reference sequence). V shed 5 bases, J shed 4 bases, and the junction held 4 bases outside the gene matches.